This T cell receptor (beta chain) was sequenced during a study of blood T cell repertoires in COVID-19. Study-level information: Acute and convalescent COVID-19 samples came from the United States, Italy and Spain.

In the source study's methods: Estimated nucleated cell counts came from reference gene primer amplification. This table comes from immunoSEQ multiplex PCR, and its TCRdb copy is limited to in-frame clones, with some not included. V and J calls and clone size come straight from that table; D and trimming were deduced from the DNA. Among roughly 180,000 clones listed, around 90% were seen once. There are 15 residues in the CDR3. Germline CDR1 reads SGHNT; CDR2 reads YYREEE (reference sequence). J gave up 5 bases and V 0 bases, and 6 bases lay outside the gene matches. Ages ranged from about 18 to 100 years, with residence in approximately 25 US areas. Recovery meant two consecutive negative NP/OP PCR tests, professional clearance, or resolved symptoms.

The clonotype comes from a woman aged 25 to 39 who had recovered from COVID-19. V and J are TRBV5-4 and TRBJ1-1; TRBD1 aligns across 8 bases. Sequenced input: PBMCs or T cells enriched from blood (not recorded which). The CDR3 sequence is CASSLAAGGLTEAFF. In DNA form, the CDR3 reads TGTGCCAGCAGCTTGGCCGCAGGGGGCTTGACTGAAGCTTTCTTT.